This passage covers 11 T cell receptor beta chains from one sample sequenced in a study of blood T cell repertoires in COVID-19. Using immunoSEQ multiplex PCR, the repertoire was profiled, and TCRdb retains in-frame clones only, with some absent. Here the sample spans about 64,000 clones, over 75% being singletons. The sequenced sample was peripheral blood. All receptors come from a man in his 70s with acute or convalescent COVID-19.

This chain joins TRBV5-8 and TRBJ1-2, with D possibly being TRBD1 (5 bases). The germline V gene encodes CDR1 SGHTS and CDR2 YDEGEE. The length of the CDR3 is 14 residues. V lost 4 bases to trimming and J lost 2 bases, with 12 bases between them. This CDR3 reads CASSVGQPNYGYTF. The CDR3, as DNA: TGTGCCAGCAGCGTAGGACAACCAAACTATGGCTACACCTTC. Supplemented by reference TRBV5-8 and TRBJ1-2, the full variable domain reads EAGVTQSPTHLIKTRGQQATLRCSPISGHTSVYWYQQALGLGLQFLLWYDEGEERNRGNFPPRFSGRQFPNYSSELNVNALELEDSALYLCASSVGQPNYGYTFGSGTRLTVV.

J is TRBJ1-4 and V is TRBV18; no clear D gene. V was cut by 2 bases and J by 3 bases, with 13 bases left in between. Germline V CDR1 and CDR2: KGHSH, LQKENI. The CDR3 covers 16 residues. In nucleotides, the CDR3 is TGTGCCAGCTCACCAAGTGTTACGGCGGCTAATGAAAAACTGTTTTTT. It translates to CASSPSVTAANEKLFF.

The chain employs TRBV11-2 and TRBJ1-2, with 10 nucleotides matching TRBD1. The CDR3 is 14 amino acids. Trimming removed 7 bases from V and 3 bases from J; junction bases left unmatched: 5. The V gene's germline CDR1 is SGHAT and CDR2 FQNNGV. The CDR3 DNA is TGTGCCAGCACCCGGGACAGGGGAGACTATGGCTACACCTTC. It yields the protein CASTRDRGDYGYTF.

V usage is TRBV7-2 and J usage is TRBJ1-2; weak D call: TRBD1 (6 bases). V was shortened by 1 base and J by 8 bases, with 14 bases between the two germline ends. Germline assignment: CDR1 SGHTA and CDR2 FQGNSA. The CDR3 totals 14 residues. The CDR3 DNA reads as TGTGCCAGCAGCTTAGGGGGCGGCAGGGGAGGCTACACCTTC. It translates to CASSLGGGRGGYTF.

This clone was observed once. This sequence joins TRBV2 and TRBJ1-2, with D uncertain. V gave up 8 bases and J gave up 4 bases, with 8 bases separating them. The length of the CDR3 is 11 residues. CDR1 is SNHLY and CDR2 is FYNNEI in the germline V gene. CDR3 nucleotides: TGTGCCAGCGGTGGACTCTATGGCTACACCTTC. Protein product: CASGGLYGYTF.

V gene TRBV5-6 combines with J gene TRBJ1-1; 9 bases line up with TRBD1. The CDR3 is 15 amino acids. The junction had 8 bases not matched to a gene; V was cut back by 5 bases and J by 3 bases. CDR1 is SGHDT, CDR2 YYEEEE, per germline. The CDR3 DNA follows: TGTGCCAGCAGAAGAACAGGGGGCTTTGACACTGAAGCTTTCTTT. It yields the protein CASRRTGGFDTEAFF.

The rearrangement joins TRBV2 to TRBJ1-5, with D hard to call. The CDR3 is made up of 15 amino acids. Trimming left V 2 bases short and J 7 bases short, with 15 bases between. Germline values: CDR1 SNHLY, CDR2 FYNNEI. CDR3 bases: TGTGCCAGCAGTGAAAGGACTCAGACGGGACAGCCCCAGCATTTT. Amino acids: CASSERTQTGQPQHF.

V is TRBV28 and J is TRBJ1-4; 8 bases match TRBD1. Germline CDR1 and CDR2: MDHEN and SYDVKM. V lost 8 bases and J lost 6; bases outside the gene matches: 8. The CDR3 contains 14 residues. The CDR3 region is CASQSLTGDEKLFF. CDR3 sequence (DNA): TGTGCCAGCCAATCTCTGACAGGGGATGAAAAACTGTTTTTT. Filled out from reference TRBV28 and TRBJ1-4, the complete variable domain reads DVKVTQSSRYLVKRTGEKVFLECVQDMDHENMFWYRQDPGLGLRLIYFSYDVKMKEKGDIPEGYSVSREKKERFSLILESASTNQTSMYLCASQSLTGDEKLFFGSGTQLSVL.

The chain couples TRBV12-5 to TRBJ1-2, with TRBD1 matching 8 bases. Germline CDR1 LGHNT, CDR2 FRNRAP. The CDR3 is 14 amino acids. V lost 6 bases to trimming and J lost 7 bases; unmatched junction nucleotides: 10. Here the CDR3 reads CASGKDRVYSGYTF. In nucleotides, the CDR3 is TGTGCTAGTGGAAAGGACAGGGTTTACAGTGGCTACACCTTC. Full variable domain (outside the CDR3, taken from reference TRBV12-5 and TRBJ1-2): DARVTQTPRHKVTEMGQEVTMRCQPILGHNTVFWYRQTMMQGLELLAYFRNRAPLDDSGMPKDRFSAEMPDATLATLKIQPSEPRDSAVYFCASGKDRVYSGYTFGSGTRLTVV.

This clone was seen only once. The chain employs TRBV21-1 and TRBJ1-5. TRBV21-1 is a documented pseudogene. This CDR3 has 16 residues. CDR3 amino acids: CASSKVDGNSNQPQHF. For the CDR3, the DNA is TGTGCCAGCAGCAAAGTAGACGGGAATAGCAATCAGCCCCAGCATTTT.

CDR3 sequence reads: CASRATGSSYNEQFF. CDR3 nucleotides: TGTGCCAGCAGGGCTACAGGGAGCTCCTACAATGAGCAGTTCTTC. The chain employs TRBV6-5 and TRBJ2-1; tentatively, D is TRBD1 (6 bases). This CDR3 region has 15 residues. V was shortened by 6 bases and J by 0 bases, with 12 bases between the two germline ends. Per the germline V gene, CDR1 is MNHEY and CDR2 is SVGAGI.